These 9 T cell receptor beta chains originate from one sample sequenced in a study of CD8 T cells in ankylosing spondylitis. Their specific antigens are unknown. TCRdb re-analysed the 5' RACE reads in MiXCR, keeping a single row per CDR3 protein. The repertoire holds around 770,000 distinct CDR3 sequences, with 12% as singletons. Study observations and caveats: Ankylosing spondylitis blood appeared to be characterized by a TCR beta motif of eight highly homologous variants.

Material for sequencing was blood, either unsorted or a sorted T cell fraction (not recorded which). These receptors were taken from a male donor with ankylosing spondylitis.

V is TRBV7-8 and J is TRBJ2-7, with TRBD1 as a possible D gene (5 bases). Trimming left V 6 bases short and J 0 bases short, with 18 bases between. From germline, CDR1 is SGHVS and CDR2 FQNEAQ. The CDR3 is made up of 16 amino acids. CDR3 bases: TGTGCCAGCAGTATTATGTCAGGGCTAGTCTCCTACGAGCAGTACTTC. The encoded protein is CASSIMSGLVSYEQYF. The whole variable domain, filled in from reference TRBV7-8 and TRBJ2-7, reads GAGVSQSPRYKVAKRGQDVALRCDPISGHVSLFWYQQALGQGPEFLTYFQNEAQLDKSGLPSDRFFAERPEGSVSTLKIQRTQQEDSAVYLCASSIMSGLVSYEQYFGPGTRLTVT.

The CDR3 DNA sequence: TGTGCCATCAAGAATTCGGGACTAGCGGGGAAGGGCACAGATACGCAGTATTTT. Its translation is CAIKNSGLAGKGTDTQYF. J is TRBJ2-3 and V is TRBV10-3; 13 bases are a match to TRBD2. The ends lost 7 bases at V and 1 base at J; junction bases unmatched: 11. Germline V gene data show CDR1 as ENHRY and CDR2 as SYGVKD. The CDR3 spans 18 residues.

The chain recombines TRBV20-1 with TRBJ2-7; D ambiguous. The CDR3 runs to 11 residues. Deletions cut 0 bases from V and 4 bases from J, with 4 bases between. CDR1 DFQATT and CDR2 SNEGSKA come from the germline V gene (reference sequence). This CDR3 reads CSARDEYEQYF. CDR3 nucleotides: TGCAGTGCTAGAGATGAGTACGAGCAGTACTTC.

This rearrangement joins TRBV5-1 to TRBJ1-4; the match to TRBD1 covers 8 bases. This CDR3 is 15 amino acids long. Germline assignment: CDR1 SGHRS and CDR2 YFSETQ. Germline trimming cut 3 bases from V and 7 bases from J; bases unmatched to any gene: 8. CDR3 bases: TGCGCCAGCAGCTCCCAGGGGGCCCCTGGTGAAAAACTGTTTTTT. It is translated as CASSSQGAPGEKLFF.

A few counts support this clonotype. V and J are TRBV5-1 and TRBJ2-1, with 11 bases matching TRBD2. This CDR3 is built from 15 residues. Trimming took 1 base from V and 10 from J; bases not matched to a gene: 7. Germline V lookup: CDR1 SGHRS, CDR2 YFSETQ. The CDR3 DNA reads as TGCGCCAGCAGCTTGAGACTAGCGGGAAACCCGGAGCAGTTCTTC. Its translation: CASSLRLAGNPEQFF. Complete variable domain (other parts from reference TRBV5-1 and TRBJ2-1): KAGVTQTPRYLIKTRGQQVTLSCSPISGHRSVSWYQQTPGQGLQFLFEYFSETQRNKGNFPGRFSGRQFSNSRSEMNVSTLELGDSALYLCASSLRLAGNPEQFFGPGTRLTVL.

In its sample, this clonotype was seen a few times. The rearrangement links TRBV24-1 to TRBJ2-7; 9 bases map to TRBD1. The V gene's germline CDR1 is KGHDR and CDR2 SFDVKD. The CDR3 totals 13 residues. With V trimmed by 4 bases and J by 5 bases, 2 bases remained unmatched. The CDR3 is CATSEGQGDEQYF. The DNA of the CDR3 is TGTGCCACCAGTGAGGGACAGGGCGACGAGCAGTACTTC.

Ten or more counts support this clonotype. The rearrangement joins TRBV10-3 to TRBJ1-1; D is unclear. Trimming removed 7 bases at V and 3 bases at J, with 15 bases between. Germline values: CDR1 ENHRY, CDR2 SYGVKD. CDR3 length: 14 amino acids. Here the CDR3 reads CAITARARDTEAFF. The CDR3 DNA sequence: TGTGCCATCACGGCAAGGGCGAGGGACACTGAAGCTTTCTTT.

This clonotype was detected a few times. V is TRBV5-1 and J is TRBJ1-2, with D possibly TRBD1 on 6 matching bases. V lost 3 bases and J lost 10, with 13 bases in between. This CDR3 is built from 12 residues. CDR1 and CDR2 from the germline V gene are SGHRS and YFSETQ. The CDR3, as DNA: TGCGCCAGCAGCTCTTCCAGGGGAGACTACACCTTC. It is translated as CASSSSRGDYTF. The entire variable domain, with the rest obtained from reference TRBV5-1 and TRBJ1-2, is as follows: KAGVTQTPRYLIKTRGQQVTLSCSPISGHRSVSWYQQTPGQGLQFLFEYFSETQRNKGNFPGRFSGRQFSNSRSEMNVSTLELGDSALYLCASSSSRGDYTFGSGTRLTVV.

The rearrangement joins TRBV20-1 to TRBJ1-2, with a tentative D call TRBD1 (5 bases). V lost 5 bases to trimming and J lost 7 bases, with 17 bases between them. Germline CDR1 DFQATT, CDR2 SNEGSKA (reference sequence). The CDR3 runs to 13 residues. CDR3 in DNA: TGCAGTGCTTACGGGCACCGTGGGGGTGGCTACACCTTC. It yields the protein CSAYGHRGGGYTF.